The clone carrying this T cell receptor beta chain appeared a single time. The germline V gene encodes CDR1 LNHDA and CDR2 SQIVND (reference sequence). The CDR3 length is 15 residues. V lost 4 bases and J lost 9, with 19 bases in between. These data are taken from a study of control samples from healthy donors and cancer patients. The protocol was immunoSEQ multiplex PCR, while the TCRdb copy is restricted to in-frame clones and leaves out a portion. The sample has 100,000 or so clones; 80% to 90% are singletons. The rearrangement uses TRBV19 and TRBJ1-3; D is perhaps TRBD1 (6 bases). This clonotype originated in a man aged 30-40 years in good health. The specimen was blood. For the CDR3, the DNA is TGTGCCAGTAGTAAAGGACAGCGTGGGGCGGGCACCATATATTTT. Its protein is CASSKGQRGAGTIYF.